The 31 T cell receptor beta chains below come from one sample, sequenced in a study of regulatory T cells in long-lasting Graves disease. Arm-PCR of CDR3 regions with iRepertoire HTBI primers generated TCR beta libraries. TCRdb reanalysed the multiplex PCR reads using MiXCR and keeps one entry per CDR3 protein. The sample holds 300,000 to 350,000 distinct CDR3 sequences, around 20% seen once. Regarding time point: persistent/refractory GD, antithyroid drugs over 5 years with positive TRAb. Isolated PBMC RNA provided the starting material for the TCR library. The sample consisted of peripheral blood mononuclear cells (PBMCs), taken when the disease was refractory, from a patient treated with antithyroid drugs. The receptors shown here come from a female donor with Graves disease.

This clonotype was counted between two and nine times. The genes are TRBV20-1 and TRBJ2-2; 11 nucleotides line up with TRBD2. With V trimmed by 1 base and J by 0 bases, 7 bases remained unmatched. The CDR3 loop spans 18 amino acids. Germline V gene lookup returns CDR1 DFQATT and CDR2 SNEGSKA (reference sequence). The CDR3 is CSARAQLAGATNTGELFF. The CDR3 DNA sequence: TGCAGTGCTAGAGCTCAACTAGCGGGGGCAACGAACACCGGGGAGCTGTTTTTT.

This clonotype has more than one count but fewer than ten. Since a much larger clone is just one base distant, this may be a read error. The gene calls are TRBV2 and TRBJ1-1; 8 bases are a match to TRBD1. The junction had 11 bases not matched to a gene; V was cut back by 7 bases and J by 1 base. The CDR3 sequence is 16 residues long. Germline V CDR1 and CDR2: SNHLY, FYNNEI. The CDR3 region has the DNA TGTGCCAGCACCGTTAGGACAGGGACCCCGAACACTGAAGCTTTCTTT. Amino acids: CASTVRTGTPNTEAFF.

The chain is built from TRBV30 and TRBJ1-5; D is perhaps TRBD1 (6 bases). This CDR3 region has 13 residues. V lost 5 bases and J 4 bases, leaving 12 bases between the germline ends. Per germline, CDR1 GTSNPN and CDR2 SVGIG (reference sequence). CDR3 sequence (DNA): TGTGCCTGGTCTGACAGGATAAATCAGCCCCAGCATTTT. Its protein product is CAWSDRINQPQHF.

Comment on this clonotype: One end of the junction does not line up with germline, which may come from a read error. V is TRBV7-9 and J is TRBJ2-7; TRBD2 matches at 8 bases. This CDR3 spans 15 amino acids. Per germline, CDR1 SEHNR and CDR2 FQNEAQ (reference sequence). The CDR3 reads CTSSLAAGETYEQYF. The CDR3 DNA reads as TGTACCAGCAGCTTAGCAGCGGGGGAGACCTACGAGCAGTACTTC.

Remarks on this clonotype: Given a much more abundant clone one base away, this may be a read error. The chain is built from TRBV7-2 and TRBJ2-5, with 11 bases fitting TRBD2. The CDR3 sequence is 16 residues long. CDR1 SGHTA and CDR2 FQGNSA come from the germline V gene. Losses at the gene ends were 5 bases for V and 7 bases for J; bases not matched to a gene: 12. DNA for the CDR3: TGTGCCAGCAGCCCTACTAGACTAGCGGGGATTGGGACCCAGTACTTC. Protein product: CASSPTRLAGIGTQYF.

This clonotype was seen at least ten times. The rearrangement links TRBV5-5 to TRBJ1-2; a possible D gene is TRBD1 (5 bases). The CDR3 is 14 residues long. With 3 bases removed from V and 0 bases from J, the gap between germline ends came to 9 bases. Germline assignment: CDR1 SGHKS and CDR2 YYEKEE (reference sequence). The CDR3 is CASSWTSSNYGYTF. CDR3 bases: TGTGCCAGCAGCTGGACAAGTTCTAACTATGGCTACACCTTC.

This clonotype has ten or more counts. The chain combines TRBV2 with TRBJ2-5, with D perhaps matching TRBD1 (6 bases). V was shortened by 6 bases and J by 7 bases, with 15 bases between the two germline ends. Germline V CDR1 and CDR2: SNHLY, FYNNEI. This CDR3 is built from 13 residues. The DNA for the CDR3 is TGTGCCAGCAGGATACAGGGTTTCGGGACCCAGTACTTC. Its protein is CASRIQGFGTQYF.

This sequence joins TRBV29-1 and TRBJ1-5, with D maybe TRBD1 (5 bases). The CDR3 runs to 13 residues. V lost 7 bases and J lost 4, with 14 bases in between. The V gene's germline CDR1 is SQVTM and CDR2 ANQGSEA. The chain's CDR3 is CSAARDSNQPQHF. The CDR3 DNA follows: TGCAGCGCCGCCCGGGACTCGAATCAGCCCCAGCATTTT.

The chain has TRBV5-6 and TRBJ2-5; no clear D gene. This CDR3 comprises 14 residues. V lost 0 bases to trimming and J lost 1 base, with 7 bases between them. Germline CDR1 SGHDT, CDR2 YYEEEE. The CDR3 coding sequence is TGTGCCAGCAGCTTGGGGGCCCGCCAAGAGACCCAGTACTTC. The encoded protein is CASSLGARQETQYF.

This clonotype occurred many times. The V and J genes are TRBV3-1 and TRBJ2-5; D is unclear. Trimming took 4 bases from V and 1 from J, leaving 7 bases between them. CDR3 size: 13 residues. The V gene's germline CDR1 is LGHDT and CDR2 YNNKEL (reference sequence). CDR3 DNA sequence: TGTGCCAGCAGCCCCTTTTCCCAAGAGACCCAGTACTTC. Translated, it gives CASSPFSQETQYF.

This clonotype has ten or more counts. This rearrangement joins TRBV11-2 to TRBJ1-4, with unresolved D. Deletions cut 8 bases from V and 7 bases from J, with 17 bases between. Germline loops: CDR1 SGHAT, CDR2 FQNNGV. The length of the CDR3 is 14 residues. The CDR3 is CASSGSPNREKLFF. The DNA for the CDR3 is TGTGCCAGCTCGGGGAGCCCTAATCGTGAAAAACTGTTTTTT.

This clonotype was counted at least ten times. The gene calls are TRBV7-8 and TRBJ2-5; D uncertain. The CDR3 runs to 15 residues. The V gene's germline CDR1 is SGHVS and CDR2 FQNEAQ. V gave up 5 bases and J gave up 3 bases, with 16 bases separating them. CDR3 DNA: TGTGCCAGCAGCCTTAATCGACACCTAGAAGAGACCCAGTACTTC. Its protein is CASSLNRHLEETQYF.

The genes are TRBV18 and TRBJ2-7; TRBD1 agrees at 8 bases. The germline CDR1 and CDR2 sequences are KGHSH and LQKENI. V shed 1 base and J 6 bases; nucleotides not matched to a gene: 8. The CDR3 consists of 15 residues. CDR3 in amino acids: CASSPQGQDTAEQYF. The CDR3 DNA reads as TGTGCCAGCTCACCACAGGGACAGGACACGGCCGAGCAGTACTTC. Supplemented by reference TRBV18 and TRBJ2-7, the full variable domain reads NAGVMQNPRHLVRRRGQEARLRCSPMKGHSHVYWYRQLPEEGLKFMVYLQKENIIDESGMPKERFSAEFPKEGPSILRIQQVVRGDSAAYFCASSPQGQDTAEQYFGPGTRLTVT.

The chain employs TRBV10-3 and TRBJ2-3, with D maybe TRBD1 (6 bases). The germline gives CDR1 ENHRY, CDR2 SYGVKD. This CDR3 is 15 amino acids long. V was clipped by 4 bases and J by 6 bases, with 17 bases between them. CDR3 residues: CAISGPGQTSDTQYF. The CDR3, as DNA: TGTGCCATCAGTGGGCCTGGACAGACCTCTGATACGCAGTATTTT.

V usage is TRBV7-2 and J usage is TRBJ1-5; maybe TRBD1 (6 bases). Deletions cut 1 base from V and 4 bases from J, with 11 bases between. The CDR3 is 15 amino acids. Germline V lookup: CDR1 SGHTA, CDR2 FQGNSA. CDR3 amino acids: CASSLVDSDNQPQHF. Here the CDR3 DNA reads TGTGCCAGCAGCTTAGTGGACAGCGATAATCAGCCCCAGCATTTT.

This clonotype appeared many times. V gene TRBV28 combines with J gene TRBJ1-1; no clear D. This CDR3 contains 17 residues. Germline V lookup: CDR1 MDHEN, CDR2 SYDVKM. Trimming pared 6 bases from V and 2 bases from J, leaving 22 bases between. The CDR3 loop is CASRTDRGPRPNTEAFF. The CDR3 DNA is TGTGCCAGCAGAACTGACCGAGGACCTCGCCCAAACACTGAAGCTTTCTTT.

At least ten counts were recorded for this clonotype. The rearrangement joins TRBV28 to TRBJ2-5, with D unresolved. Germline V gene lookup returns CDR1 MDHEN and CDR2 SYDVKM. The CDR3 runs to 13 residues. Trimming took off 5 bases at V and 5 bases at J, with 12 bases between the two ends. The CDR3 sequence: CASSLGTQETQYF. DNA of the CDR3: TGTGCCAGCAGTCTGGGTACTCAGGAGACCCAGTACTTC.

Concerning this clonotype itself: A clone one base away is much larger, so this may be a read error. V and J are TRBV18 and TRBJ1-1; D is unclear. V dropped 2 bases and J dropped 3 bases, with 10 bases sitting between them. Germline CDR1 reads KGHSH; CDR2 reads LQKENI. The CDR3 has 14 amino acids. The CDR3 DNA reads TGTGCCAGCTCACCAGGGGTAGGAGACACTGAAGCTTTCTTT. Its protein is CASSPGVGDTEAFF.

The CDR3 sequence is CASSLDRRGGTGELFF. Here the CDR3 DNA reads TGTGCCAGCAGCTTAGATCGAAGGGGAGGAACCGGGGAGCTGTTTTTT. The J gene is TRBJ2-2, the V gene TRBV11-2, with a tentative D call TRBD2 (6 bases). The V end was cut by 0 bases, the J end by 5 bases, with 13 bases between. The length of the CDR3 is 16 residues. Germline-derived CDR1 and CDR2 are SGHAT and FQNNGV.

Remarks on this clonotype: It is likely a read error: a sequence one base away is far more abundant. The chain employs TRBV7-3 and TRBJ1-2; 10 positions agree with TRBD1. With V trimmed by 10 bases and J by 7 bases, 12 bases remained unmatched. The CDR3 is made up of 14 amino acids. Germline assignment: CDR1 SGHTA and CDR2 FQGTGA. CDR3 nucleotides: TGTGCCAACAGACCCAACGGGACAGGGGCTGGCTACACCTTC. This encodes CANRPNGTGAGYTF.

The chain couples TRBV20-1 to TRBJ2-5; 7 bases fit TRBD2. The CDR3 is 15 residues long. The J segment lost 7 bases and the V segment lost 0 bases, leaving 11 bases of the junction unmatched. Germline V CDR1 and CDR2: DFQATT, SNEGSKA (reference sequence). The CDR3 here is CSARETGLTGGTQYF. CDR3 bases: TGCAGTGCTAGAGAAACGGGACTAACCGGAGGGACCCAGTACTTC.

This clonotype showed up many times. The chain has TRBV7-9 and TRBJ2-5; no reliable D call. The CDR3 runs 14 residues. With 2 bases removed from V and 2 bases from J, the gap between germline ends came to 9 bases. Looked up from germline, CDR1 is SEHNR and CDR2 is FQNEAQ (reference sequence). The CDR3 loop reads CASSLSLRQETQYF. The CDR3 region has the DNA TGTGCCAGCAGCTTATCGTTGCGGCAAGAGACCCAGTACTTC.

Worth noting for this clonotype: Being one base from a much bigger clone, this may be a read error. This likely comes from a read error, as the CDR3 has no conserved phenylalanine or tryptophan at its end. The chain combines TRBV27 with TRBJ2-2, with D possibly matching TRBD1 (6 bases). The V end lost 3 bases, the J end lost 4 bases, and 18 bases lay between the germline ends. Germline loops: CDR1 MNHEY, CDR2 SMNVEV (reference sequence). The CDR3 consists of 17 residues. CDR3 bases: TGTGCCAGCAGTTTTTCTTTCAGGGACAAGTTCACCGGGGAGCTGTTTTCT. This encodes CASSFSFRDKFTGELFS.

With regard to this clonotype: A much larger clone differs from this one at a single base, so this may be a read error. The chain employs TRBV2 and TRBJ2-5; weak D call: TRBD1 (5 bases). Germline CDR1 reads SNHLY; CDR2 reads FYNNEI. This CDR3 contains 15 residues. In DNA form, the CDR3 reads TGTGCCGGCAGTGAAGCATGGGCAGGGAAAGAGACCCAGTACTTC. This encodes CAGSEAWAGKETQYF.

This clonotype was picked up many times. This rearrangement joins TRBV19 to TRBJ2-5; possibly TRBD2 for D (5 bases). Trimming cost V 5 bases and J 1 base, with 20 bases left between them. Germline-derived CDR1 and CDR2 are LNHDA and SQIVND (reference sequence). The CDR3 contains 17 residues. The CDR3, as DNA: TGTGCCAGTAGTCCCTCGAGGGTAGGAACCTCCCAAGAGACCCAGTACTTC. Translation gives CASSPSRVGTSQETQYF.

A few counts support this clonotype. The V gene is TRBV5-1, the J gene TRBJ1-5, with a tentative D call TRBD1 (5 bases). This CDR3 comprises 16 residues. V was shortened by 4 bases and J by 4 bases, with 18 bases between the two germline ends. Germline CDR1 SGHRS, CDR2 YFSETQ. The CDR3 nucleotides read TGCGCCAGCAGCCCGGGGCCCCGCGAGGGTAATCAGCCCCAGCATTTT. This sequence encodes CASSPGPREGNQPQHF.

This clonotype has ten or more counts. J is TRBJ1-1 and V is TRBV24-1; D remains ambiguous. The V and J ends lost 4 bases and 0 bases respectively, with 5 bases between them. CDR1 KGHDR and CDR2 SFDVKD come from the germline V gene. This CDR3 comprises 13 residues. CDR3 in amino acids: CATSDTMNTEAFF. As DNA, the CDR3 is TGTGCCACCAGTGACACCATGAACACTGAAGCTTTCTTT.

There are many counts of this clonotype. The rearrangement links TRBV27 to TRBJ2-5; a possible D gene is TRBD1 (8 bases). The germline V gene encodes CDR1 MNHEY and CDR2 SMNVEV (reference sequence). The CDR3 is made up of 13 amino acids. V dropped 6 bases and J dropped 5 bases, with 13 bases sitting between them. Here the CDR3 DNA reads TGTGCCAGCAGGCAACAGGGGGGGGAGACCCAGTACTTC. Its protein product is CASRQQGGETQYF.

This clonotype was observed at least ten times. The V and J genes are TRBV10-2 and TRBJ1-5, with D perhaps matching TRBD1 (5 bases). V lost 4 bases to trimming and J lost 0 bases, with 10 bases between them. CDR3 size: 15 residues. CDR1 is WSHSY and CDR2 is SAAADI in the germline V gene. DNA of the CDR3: TGCGCCAGCAGTGTATCCAGGGATAGCAATCAGCCCCAGCATTTT. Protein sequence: CASSVSRDSNQPQHF.

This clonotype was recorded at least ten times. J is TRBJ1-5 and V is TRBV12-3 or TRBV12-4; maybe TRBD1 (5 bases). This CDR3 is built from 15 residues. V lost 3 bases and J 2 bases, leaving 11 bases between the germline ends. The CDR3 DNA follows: TGTGCCAGCAGTTTTAGGCAGGGTGGCAATCAGCCCCAGCATTTT. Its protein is CASSFRQGGNQPQHF.

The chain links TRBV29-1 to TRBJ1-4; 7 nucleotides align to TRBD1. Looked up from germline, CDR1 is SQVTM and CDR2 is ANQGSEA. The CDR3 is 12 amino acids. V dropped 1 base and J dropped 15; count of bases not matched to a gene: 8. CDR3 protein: CSVEGDRVGVFF. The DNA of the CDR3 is TGCAGCGTTGAAGGCGACAGGGTGGGGGTGTTTTTT.